This passage covers 17 T cell receptor beta chains from one sample sequenced in a study of monozygotic twins with inflammatory bowel disease (dated 2019 in TCRdb). Receptor amplification or capture employed 5' RACE. Sequenced using an Illumina HiSeq 2500. Through TCRdb reprocessing, the reads give one entry per CDR3 protein sequence; DNA is omitted. This specimen's table enumerates 310,000 or so distinct CDR3 sequences. 2% to 2.5% of the sample is in the top ten clones. Sequencing was performed on blood. These receptors were collected from a human donor with ulcerative colitis or Crohn's disease, or a healthy co-twin of an affected twin (not recorded which).

This chain links TRBV20-1 with TRBJ2-7; checking the TCRdb D call of TRBD2 is not possible without DNA. CDR3 length equals 14 residues. Germline V gene lookup returns CDR1 DFQATT and CDR2 SNEGSKA (reference sequence). The CDR3 sequence is CSAREVLASDEQYF.

The chain uses TRBV5-1 and TRBJ2-1; TCRdb lists TRBD2, though no DNA is available to test this call. CDR3 length: 14 amino acids. The germline CDR1 and CDR2 sequences are SGHRS and YFSETQ. The CDR3 loop reads CASSLGKEAGEQFF. The entire variable domain, with the rest obtained from reference TRBV5-1 and TRBJ2-1, is as follows: KAGVTQTPRYLIKTRGQQVTLSCSPISGHRSVSWYQQTPGQGLQFLFEYFSETQRNKGNFPGRFSGRQFSNSRSEMNVSTLELGDSALYLCASSLGKEAGEQFFGPGTRLTVL.

J is TRBJ1-2 and V is TRBV30; the D gene TCRdb calls, TRBD1, cannot be checked with no DNA. Per the germline V gene, CDR1 is GTSNPN and CDR2 is SVGIG (reference sequence). This CDR3 has 12 residues. CDR3 sequence: CAWWVPGYGYTF.

This chain uses TRBV15 with TRBJ1-3. The CDR3 consists of 15 residues. Germline CDR1 LNHNV, CDR2 YYDKDF (reference sequence). The CDR3 is CATAESGNSGNTIYF.

The rearrangement uses TRBV6-2 or TRBV6-3 and TRBJ2-7. This CDR3 comprises 13 residues. Germline V gives CDR1 MNHEY, CDR2 SVGEGT. The CDR3 spells CASSFIRGSEQYF.

The gene calls are TRBV7-3 and TRBJ2-7. The CDR3 totals 15 residues. Germline CDR1 SGHTA, CDR2 FQGTGA. The CDR3 loop is CASSSGPPTTYEQYF. The full variable domain, with the rest looked up from reference TRBV7-3 and TRBJ2-7, is GAGVSQTPSNKVTEKGKYVELRCDPISGHTALYWYRQSLGQGPEFLIYFQGTGAADDSGLPNDRFFAVRPEGSVSTLKIQRTERGDSAVYLCASSSGPPTTYEQYFGPGTRLTVT.

The V call is TRBV6-2 or TRBV6-3, the J call TRBJ1-5. Germline lookup yields CDR1 MNHEY and CDR2 SVGEGT. The CDR3 runs to 15 residues. CDR3 protein: CASSSMGRSNQPQHF.

The CDR3 spells CSARRGPSYNEQFF. V and J are TRBV20-1 and TRBJ2-1; TCRdb returns TRBD1, unconfirmable since there is no DNA. The V gene's germline CDR1 is DFQATT and CDR2 SNEGSKA (reference sequence). The CDR3 runs 14 residues.

J is TRBJ2-6 and V is TRBV7-3; TCRdb reports TRBD1, a call that lacks DNA to check it against. There are 17 residues in the CDR3. The germline V gene encodes CDR1 SGHTA and CDR2 FQGTGA. The CDR3 loop reads CASSPGQGRAGANVLTF.

V usage is TRBV7-9 and J usage is TRBJ2-3; the TCRdb D gene call, TRBD1, has no DNA to confirm it. The CDR3 spans 16 residues. Germline lookup yields CDR1 SEHNR and CDR2 FQNEAQ (reference sequence). CDR3 region: CASTSLGQGIPDTQYF.

V is TRBV7-9 and J is TRBJ1-1. The length of the CDR3 is 13 residues. Germline-derived CDR1 and CDR2 are SEHNR and FQNEAQ (reference sequence). The CDR3: CASSLEPIAEAFF.

The CDR3 region is CASRNLIGVNNSPLHF. J is TRBJ1-6 and V is TRBV27; TCRdb gives TRBD1 as the D gene, but with no DNA this cannot be confirmed. Germline V lookup: CDR1 MNHEY, CDR2 SMNVEV (reference sequence). This CDR3 region has 16 residues.

The chain employs TRBV20-1 and TRBJ1-1. The germline V gene encodes CDR1 DFQATT and CDR2 SNEGSKA (reference sequence). The CDR3 consists of 13 residues. CDR3 region: CSAKAGRGTEAFF.

The chain employs TRBV6-6 and TRBJ2-7; TCRdb designates TRBD2, a call that cannot be tested without DNA. Germline-derived CDR1 and CDR2 are MNHNY and SVGAGI (reference sequence). This CDR3 has 14 residues. The CDR3 is CASRLAAGGYEQYF.

The chain links TRBV28 to TRBJ2-3; the D call from TCRdb, TRBD1, cannot be confirmed without DNA. Germline CDR1 MDHEN, CDR2 SYDVKM. CDR3 size: 17 residues. The CDR3 reads CASSLSGLGGSTDTQYF.

J is TRBJ2-5 and V is TRBV28. The CDR3 extends over 12 amino acids. In germline, CDR1 is MDHEN, CDR2 SYDVKM. This CDR3 reads CASSFNQETQYF.

This sequence joins TRBV5-1 and TRBJ1-6; TCRdb proposes TRBD1, but this gene call is untestable without DNA. The germline V gene has CDR1 SGHRS and CDR2 YFSETQ. The CDR3 sequence is 15 residues long. The CDR3 is CASSVNRDRGSPLHF.